This is a list of T cell receptor beta chains from one sample in a study of blood T cell repertoires in COVID-19. TCRdb's copy holds only in-frame clones and misses some; the assay was immunoSEQ multiplex PCR. This table has 200,000 to 250,000 clones, roughly 80% appearing once. Sequencing was done on a sample of peripheral blood. These receptors came from a woman older than 75 with active or convalescent COVID-19. Both conserved end residues are part of each CDR3. Each record gives: D gene, V gene, CDR3 length, J gene, CDR3 protein. The D gene is left open where the match is weak.

D: TRBD1; V: TRBV28; length: 15; J: TRBJ2-5; CDR3: CASSSPGQDQETQYF
D: TRBD2; V: TRBV6-5; length: 13; J: TRBJ2-7; CDR3: CASKPSGSYEQYF
D: NA; V: TRBV7-9; length: 13; J: TRBJ2-5; CDR3: CASSSPGGETQYF
D: NA; V: TRBV9; length: 15; J: TRBJ2-3; CDR3: CASSVGAQVGDTQYF
D: TRBD1; V: TRBV3-1/TRBV3-2; length: 15; J: TRBJ1-5; CDR3: CASSRNRGPNQPQHF
D: NA; V: TRBV7-2; length: 13; J: TRBJ1-2; CDR3: CASSRGQIYGYTF
D: TRBD1; V: TRBV4-2; length: 21; J: TRBJ2-2; CDR3: CASSRSQSRDGTGWNTGELFF
D: NA; V: TRBV18; length: 12; J: TRBJ2-3; CDR3: CASSPRTDTQYF
D: TRBD1; V: TRBV13; length: 16; J: TRBJ2-4; CDR3: CASSLGPQGAGNIQYF
D: NA; V: TRBV28; length: 14; J: TRBJ1-2; CDR3: CASRPQTGLYGYTF
D: TRBD1; V: TRBV19; length: 15; J: TRBJ2-3; CDR3: CASRQRDSSTDTQYF
D: TRBD1; V: TRBV27; length: 17; J: TRBJ2-4; CDR3: CASSLVRGRGPKNIQYF
D: TRBD1; V: TRBV27; length: 17; J: TRBJ1-4; CDR3: CASSRGLGGQGSEKLFF
D: NA; V: TRBV28; length: 15; J: TRBJ1-4; CDR3: CASSFRQTYNEKLFF
D: TRBD1; V: TRBV18; length: 16; J: TRBJ2-2; CDR3: CASSPPVRGRPGELFF
D: TRBD1; V: TRBV4-1; length: 18; J: TRBJ2-3; CDR3: CASSRRGGQGASTDTQYF
D: NA; V: TRBV19; length: 15; J: TRBJ2-3; CDR3: CASRALRQGTDTQYF
D: TRBD2; V: TRBV4-2; length: 15; J: TRBJ2-7; CDR3: CASSQSSGGAHEQYF
D: TRBD1; V: TRBV5-4; length: 17; J: TRBJ1-4; CDR3: CASSSAKGTARNEKLFF
D: NA; V: TRBV5-1; length: 15; J: TRBJ2-7; CDR3: CASSLNSAGSYEQYF
D: TRBD2; V: TRBV7-3; length: 15; J: TRBJ2-3; CDR3: CASSFPRGDTDTQYF
D: NA; V: TRBV5-1; length: 14; J: TRBJ1-2; CDR3: CASSLDGSTSGYTF
D: TRBD1; V: TRBV5-1; length: 14; J: TRBJ1-5; CDR3: CASSLGTGDQPQHF
D: NA; V: TRBV5-1; length: 14; J: TRBJ2-6; CDR3: CASSESSGANVLTF
D: TRBD1; V: TRBV28; length: 15; J: TRBJ1-1; CDR3: CASSSGQGAPIEAFF
D: NA; V: TRBV12-3/TRBV12-4; length: 13; J: TRBJ2-2; CDR3: CASDQRNTGELFF
D: TRBD1; V: TRBV24-1; length: 16; J: TRBJ1-2; CDR3: CATSDFETGTHYGYTF
D: NA; V: TRBV9; length: 15; J: TRBJ2-1; CDR3: CASSEEGTGVREQFF
D: NA; V: TRBV7-8; length: 16; J: TRBJ1-4; CDR3: CASSLGRSGSNEKLFF
D: TRBD1; V: TRBV18; length: 16; J: TRBJ1-5; CDR3: CASSPNYRGEKQPQHF
D: TRBD2; V: TRBV6-1; length: 14; J: TRBJ2-1; CDR3: CASSRTSGKGEQFF
D: TRBD2; V: TRBV7-2; length: 13; J: TRBJ2-7; CDR3: CASSLLAGEGQYF
D: NA; V: TRBV6-5; length: 14; J: TRBJ2-1; CDR3: CASSYRESYNEQFF
D: TRBD1; V: TRBV7-8; length: 15; J: TRBJ2-1; CDR3: CASNPQGKNYNEQFF
D: NA; V: TRBV5-1; length: 15; J: TRBJ1-3; CDR3: CASSLNAGSGNTIYF
D: TRBD1; V: TRBV30; length: 14; J: TRBJ1-6; CDR3: CAWSVGTGSSPLHF
D: TRBD1; V: TRBV7-2; length: 13; J: TRBJ2-5; CDR3: CASSHDRGETQYF
D: NA; V: TRBV7-9; length: 12; J: TRBJ2-7; CDR3: CASSETQRDQYF
D: NA; V: TRBV19; length: 13; J: TRBJ1-1; CDR3: CASSMGRVTEAFF
D: TRBD1; V: TRBV6-1; length: 20; J: TRBJ2-7; CDR3: CASSEAGNLGQGRVWDEQYF
D: NA; V: TRBV6-2/TRBV6-3; length: 19; J: TRBJ2-2; CDR3: CASSYSAGGRRDYTGELFF
D: NA; V: TRBV16; length: 15; J: TRBJ1-5; CDR3: CASSQSGVGDQPQHF
D: TRBD2; V: TRBV6-2/TRBV6-3; length: 14; J: TRBJ2-1; CDR3: CASSTGLAGGKKFF
D: NA; V: TRBV11-2; length: 17; J: TRBJ2-7; CDR3: CASSLDWTPGETSEQYF
D: NA; V: TRBV19; length: 16; J: TRBJ1-6; CDR3: CASSIQGQLYNSPLHF
D: NA; V: TRBV3-1/TRBV3-2; length: 15; J: TRBJ1-4; CDR3: CASSQGSGSNEKLFF
D: NA; V: TRBV7-9; length: 15; J: TRBJ1-1; CDR3: CASSLGARADTEAFF
D: NA; V: TRBV24-1; length: 12; J: TRBJ2-4; CDR3: CATSDPSNIQYF
D: NA; V: TRBV5-1; length: 13; J: TRBJ2-1; CDR3: CASSFRQYNEQFF
D: NA; V: TRBV12-3/TRBV12-4; length: 12; J: TRBJ2-5; CDR3: CASSLVRETQYF
D: TRBD2; V: TRBV4-1; length: 16; J: TRBJ2-1; CDR3: CASSQRGTSGMNEQFF
D: TRBD2; V: TRBV4-3; length: 15; J: TRBJ2-1; CDR3: CASSQIGTSNNEQFF
D: TRBD2; V: TRBV11-2; length: 15; J: TRBJ2-1; CDR3: CASSRLAGGYNEQFF
D: NA; V: TRBV3-1/TRBV3-2; length: 18; J: TRBJ2-6; CDR3: CASSQQDVWSSGANVLTF
D: TRBD2; V: TRBV6-5; length: 15; J: TRBJ2-1; CDR3: CASSFPGLGPNEQFF
D: TRBD2; V: TRBV5-4; length: 14; J: TRBJ2-5; CDR3: CASSGTRQQETQYF
D: TRBD2; V: TRBV11-2; length: 14; J: TRBJ2-7; CDR3: CASSLTSGVYEQYF
D: NA; V: TRBV6-2/TRBV6-3; length: 13; J: TRBJ1-2; CDR3: CASSLQGDDGYTF
D: TRBD1; V: TRBV6-5; length: 13; J: TRBJ1-2; CDR3: CASSSGTGRDNTF